This T cell receptor beta chain appears in the sequencing data of a study of T cell responses to AZD1222 COVID-19 vaccine. As regards this clone: Its antigen is currently unknown.

Method: immunoSEQ multiplex PCR; TCRdb's copy keeps in-frame clones and lacks some. The sample carries 120,000 to 150,000 clones, around 88% recorded once. The CDR3 totals 15 residues. V shed 1 base and J shed 4 bases, with 11 bases lying between them. Germline loops: CDR1 MGHRA, CDR2 YSYEKL. The study, taken as a whole, reports: Nearly half of spike-specific TCRs reportedly target variant regions that are unmutated in the B.1.351 and B.1.1.7 variants. Along spike, vaccine-associated CD4 TCRs were found throughout, with dominance at 160-218 and 743-854.

Sequencing was performed on peripheral blood, taken on day 0 of AZD1222 vaccination. The sequence came from an adult in good health. V gene TRBV4-1 combines with J gene TRBJ1-5; D remains ambiguous. The CDR3 sequence: CASSQAPRENQPQHF. The DNA of the CDR3 is TGCGCCAGCAGCCAAGCCCCCCGGGAAAATCAGCCCCAGCATTTT.